This T cell receptor beta chain was recovered during a study of identical twins. In every case, the donor was a healthy Caucasian. Germline CDR1 reads MDHEN; CDR2 reads SYDVKM. The V gene end was trimmed by 4 bases and the J gene end by 5 bases; junction bases not matched to a gene: 15. The CDR3 length is 18 residues. This clonotype occurred a few times. Antigen: not known. Notes on the study in general: Insertion counts were lower in abundant cord blood beta clonotypes, a trend that memory repertoires did not show. Sharing of beta out-of-frame sequences by twins showed a weaker excess.

Template switching supplied a universal primer site; unique molecular identifiers were carried on the cDNA. TCRdb re-called the 5' RACE reads with MiXCR, one entry per CDR3 protein. This table holds roughly 1.6 million distinct CDR3 sequences, under 35% found once. This TCR was sampled from a newborn girl in good health. The rearrangement links TRBV28 to TRBJ2-1, with 9 bases identical to TRBD2. Input material: cord blood. The CDR3 DNA sequence: TGTGCCAGCAGTTACCGTCTCCTACTAGCGGGCGCCAACAATGAGCAGTTCTTC. This encodes CASSYRLLLAGANNEQFF.